These 9 T cell receptor beta chains originate from one sample sequenced in a study of T-cell memory formation after mild COVID-19. TCRdb processed the 5' RACE reads anew with MiXCR; each CDR3 protein has one entry. The repertoire holds 100,000 to 150,000 distinct CDR3 sequences, with 15% to 20% as singletons. The specimen was PBMCs or a T cell subset sorted from them (not recorded which). Source of these receptors: a man aged 18 to 30 who had mild COVID-19 (a few samples of this study predate the infection). Cell type and time point are not known.

This clonotype was found a few times. This chain joins TRBV7-3 and TRBJ2-3, with 11 positions matching TRBD2. The CDR3 is 16 amino acids. V lost 10 bases to trimming and J lost 2 bases; unmatched junction nucleotides: 11. The germline V gene has CDR1 SGHTA and CDR2 FQGTGA. The CDR3, as DNA: TGTGCCACCTCCCGGGGGGGACTAGCGGCCACAGATACGCAGTATTTT. This encodes CATSRGGLAATDTQYF.

This chain joins TRBV29-1 and TRBJ1-2; 11 bases align to TRBD1. CDR3 size: 12 residues. Per the germline V gene, CDR1 is SQVTM and CDR2 is ANQGSEA. The trim removed 5 bases at V and 6 bases at J, leaving 2 bases unmatched. The CDR3 bases are TGCAGCGTTTGGGACAGGGGGAATGGCTACACCTTC. Protein product: CSVWDRGNGYTF.

In its sample, this clonotype ranks as medium-sized (0.01 to 0.1%). This rearrangement joins TRBV5-6 to TRBJ2-1; 7 bases agree with TRBD1. Germline V gene sequence: CDR1 SGHDT, CDR2 YYEEEE. The CDR3 consists of 14 residues. The junction had 6 bases not matched to a gene; V was cut back by 4 bases and J by 5 bases. The chain's CDR3 is CASSPPGQHNEQFF. Here the CDR3 DNA reads TGTGCCAGCAGCCCGCCGGGACAGCACAATGAGCAGTTCTTC.

The CDR3, as DNA: TGTGCCATCAGTGATACAGGGGAGGGGTACGAGCAGTACTTC. It codes for CAISDTGEGYEQYF. The V gene is TRBV10-3, the J gene TRBJ2-7; D may be TRBD1 or TRBD2 (7 bases each). Trimming pared 3 bases from V and 4 bases from J, leaving 13 bases between. The CDR3 is 14 amino acids. Germline lookup yields CDR1 ENHRY and CDR2 SYGVKD.

The sample holds a few counts of this clonotype. The chain is built from TRBV7-2 and TRBJ2-7, with TRBD1 identical over 9 bases. The CDR3 sequence is 15 residues long. V shed 4 bases, J shed 3 bases, and the junction held 7 bases outside the gene matches. Germline CDR1 and CDR2: SGHTA and FQGNSA. The chain's CDR3 is CASSSGTGTYYEQYF. Here the CDR3 DNA reads TGTGCCAGCAGCTCAGGGACAGGGACTTACTACGAGCAGTACTTC.

The chain links TRBV6-5 to TRBJ1-1, with unresolved D. The CDR3 is 14 residues long. Germline CDR1 MNHEY, CDR2 SVGAGI. V was pared by 7 bases and J by 3 bases, with 15 bases between. The CDR3 nucleotides are TGTGCCAGCACCCCGGGTGGCCGAGACACTGAAGCTTTCTTT. It codes for CASTPGGRDTEAFF.

This clonotype was observed a few times. J is TRBJ2-3 and V is TRBV12-3 or TRBV12-4; TRBD2 aligns across 8 bases. V was pared by 1 base and J by 5 bases, with 11 bases of the junction left unmatched. This CDR3 has 17 amino acids. CDR3 coding DNA: TGTGCCAGCAGTTTAGGCAGCGCGGGGGGTAAGGGAGATACGCAGTATTTT. Translating it yields CASSLGSAGGKGDTQYF.

The genes are TRBV2 and TRBJ2-7; weak D call: TRBD2 (6 bases). The CDR3 covers 15 residues. CDR1 and CDR2 from the germline V gene are SNHLY and FYNNEI. The V gene lost 7 bases and the J gene lost 0 bases, with 16 bases spanning the gap. CDR3 residues: CASNVEAGSSYEQYF. CDR3 DNA sequence: TGTGCCAGCAACGTTGAGGCGGGGAGCTCCTACGAGCAGTACTTC.

This clonotype was seen only a few times. The chain employs TRBV5-1 and TRBJ1-1; TRBD1 matches at 9 bases. This CDR3 has 14 residues. The V segment lost 0 bases and the J segment 7 bases; nucleotides outside the gene matches: 4. Per germline, CDR1 SGHRS and CDR2 YFSETQ. CDR3 protein: CASSLGGQGREAFF. The CDR3 DNA follows: TGCGCCAGCAGCTTGGGGGGACAGGGTCGTGAAGCTTTCTTT.